The T cell receptor beta chain under discussion was sequenced for a study of T cells in Graves' hyperthyroidism and ophthalmopathy. Concerning this clonotype: The antigen remains undetermined.

Overall study results and limits: Clonotypes that were expanded in thyroid above 0.001 mostly appeared in blood too.

Exclusion of patients followed from uncontrolled infection, other autoimmune disease, pregnancy or lactation. There were TCR beta CDR3 regions amplified from RNA transcripts. A first-round RT-PCR of the TCR CDR3 used the HTBI primer set. One entry per CDR3 protein results from TCRdb running MiXCR on the multiplex PCR reads. The sample holds 750,000 to 900,000 distinct CDR3 sequences; 35% to 40% are singletons and the top ten take roughly 8.3%. The ends lost 6 bases at V and 3 bases at J; junction bases unmatched: 10. The germline CDR1 and CDR2 sequences are SGHAT and FQNNGV. This CDR3 comprises 18 residues.

This receptor was identified in a man between 18 and 29 years old with Graves' hyperthyroidism. This chain links TRBV11-2 with TRBJ1-6, with 11 nucleotides matching TRBD1. Sequenced: blood. The CDR3 sequence: CASSPPGTGGIYNSPLHF. CDR3 DNA: TGTGCCAGCAGTCCGCCCGGGACAGGGGGAATCTATAATTCACCCCTCCACTTT.